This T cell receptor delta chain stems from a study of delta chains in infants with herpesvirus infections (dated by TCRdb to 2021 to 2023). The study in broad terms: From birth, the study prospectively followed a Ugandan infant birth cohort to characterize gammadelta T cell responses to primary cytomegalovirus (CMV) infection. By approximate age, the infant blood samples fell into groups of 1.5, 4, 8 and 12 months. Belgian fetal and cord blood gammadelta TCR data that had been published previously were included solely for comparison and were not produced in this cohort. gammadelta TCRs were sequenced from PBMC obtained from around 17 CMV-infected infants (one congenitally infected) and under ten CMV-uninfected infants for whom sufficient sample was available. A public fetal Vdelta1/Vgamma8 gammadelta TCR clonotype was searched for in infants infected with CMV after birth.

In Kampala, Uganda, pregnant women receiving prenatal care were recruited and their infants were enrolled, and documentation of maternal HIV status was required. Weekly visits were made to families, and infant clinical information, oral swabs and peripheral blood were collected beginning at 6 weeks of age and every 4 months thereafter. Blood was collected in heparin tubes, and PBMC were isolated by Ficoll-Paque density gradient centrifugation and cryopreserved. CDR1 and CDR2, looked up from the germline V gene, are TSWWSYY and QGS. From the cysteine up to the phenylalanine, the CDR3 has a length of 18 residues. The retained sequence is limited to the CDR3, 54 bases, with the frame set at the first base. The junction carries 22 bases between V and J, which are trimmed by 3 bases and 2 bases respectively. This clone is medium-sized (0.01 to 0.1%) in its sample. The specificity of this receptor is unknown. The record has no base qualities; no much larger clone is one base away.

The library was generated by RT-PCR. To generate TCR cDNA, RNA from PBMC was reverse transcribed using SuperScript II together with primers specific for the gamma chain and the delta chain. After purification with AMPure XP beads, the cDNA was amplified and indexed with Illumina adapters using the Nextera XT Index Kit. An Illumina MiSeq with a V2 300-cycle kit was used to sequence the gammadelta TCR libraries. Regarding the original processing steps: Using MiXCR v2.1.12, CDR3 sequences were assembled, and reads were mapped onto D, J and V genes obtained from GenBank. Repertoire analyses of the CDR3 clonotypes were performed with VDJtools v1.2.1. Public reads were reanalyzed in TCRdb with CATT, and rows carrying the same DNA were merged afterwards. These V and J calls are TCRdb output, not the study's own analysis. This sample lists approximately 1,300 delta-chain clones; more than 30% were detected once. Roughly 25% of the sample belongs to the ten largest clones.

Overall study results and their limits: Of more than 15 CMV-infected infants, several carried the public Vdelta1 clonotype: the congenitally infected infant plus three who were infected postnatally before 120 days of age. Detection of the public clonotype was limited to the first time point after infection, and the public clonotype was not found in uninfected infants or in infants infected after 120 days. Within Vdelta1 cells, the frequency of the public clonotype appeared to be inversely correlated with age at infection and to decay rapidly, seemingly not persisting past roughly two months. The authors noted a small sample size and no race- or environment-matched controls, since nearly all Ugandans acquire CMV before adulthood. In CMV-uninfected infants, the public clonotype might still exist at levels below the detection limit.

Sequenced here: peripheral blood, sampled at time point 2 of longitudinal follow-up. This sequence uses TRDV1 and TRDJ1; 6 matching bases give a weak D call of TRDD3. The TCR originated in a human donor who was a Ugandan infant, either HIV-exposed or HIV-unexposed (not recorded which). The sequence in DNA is TGTGCTCTTGGGGATCCATGCAAAGCCGCTGGGGCTACCGATAAACTCATCTTT. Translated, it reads CALGDPCKAAGATDKLIF.